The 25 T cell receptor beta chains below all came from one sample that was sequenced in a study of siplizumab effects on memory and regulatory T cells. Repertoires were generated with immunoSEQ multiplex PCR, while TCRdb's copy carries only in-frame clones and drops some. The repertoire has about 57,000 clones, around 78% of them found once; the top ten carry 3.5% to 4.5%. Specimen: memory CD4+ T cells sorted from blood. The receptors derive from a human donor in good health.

The CDR3 spells CASSRQGGIEQPQHF. In nucleotides, the CDR3 is TGTGCCAGTAGTAGACAGGGGGGAATAGAACAGCCCCAGCATTTT. The chain has TRBV19 and TRBJ1-5; 9 nucleotides agree with TRBD1. The germline gives CDR1 LNHDA, CDR2 SQIVND (reference sequence). The CDR3 runs to 15 residues. V trimming: 4 bases; J trimming: 7 bases; junction bases outside the gene matches: 8.

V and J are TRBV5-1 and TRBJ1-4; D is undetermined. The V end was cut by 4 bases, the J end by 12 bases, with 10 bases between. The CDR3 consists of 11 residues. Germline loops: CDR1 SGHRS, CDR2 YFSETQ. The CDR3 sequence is CASSRGEELFF. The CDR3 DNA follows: TGCGCCAGCAGCCGAGGTGAGGAACTGTTTTTT.

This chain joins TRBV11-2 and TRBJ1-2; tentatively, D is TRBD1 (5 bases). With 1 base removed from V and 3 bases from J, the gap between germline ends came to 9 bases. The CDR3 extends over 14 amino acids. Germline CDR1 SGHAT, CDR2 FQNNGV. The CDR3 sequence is CASSLGGTYYGYTF. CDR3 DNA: TGTGCCAGCAGCTTAGGAGGGACTTACTATGGCTACACCTTC.

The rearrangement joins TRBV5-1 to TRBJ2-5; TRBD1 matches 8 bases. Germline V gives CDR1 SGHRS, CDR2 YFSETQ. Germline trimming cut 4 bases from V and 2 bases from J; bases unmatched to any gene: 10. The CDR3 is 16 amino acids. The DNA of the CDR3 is TGCGCCAGCAGCCCGTGGACAGGGAAGTCACAAGAGACCCAGTACTTC. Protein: CASSPWTGKSQETQYF.

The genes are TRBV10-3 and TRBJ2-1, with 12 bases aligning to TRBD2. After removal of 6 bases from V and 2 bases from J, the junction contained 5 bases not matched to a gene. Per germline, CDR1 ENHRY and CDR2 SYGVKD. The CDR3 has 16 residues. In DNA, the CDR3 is TGTGCCATCAGCGCAACTAGCGGGGGGACCTACAATGAGCAGTTCTTC. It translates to CAISATSGGTYNEQFF.

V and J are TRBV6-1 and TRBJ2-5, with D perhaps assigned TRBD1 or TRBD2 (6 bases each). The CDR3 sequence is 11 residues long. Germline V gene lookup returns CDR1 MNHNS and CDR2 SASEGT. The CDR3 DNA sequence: TGTGCTTCCGGGGGCCCCGAGACCCAGTACTTC. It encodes CASGGPETQYF.

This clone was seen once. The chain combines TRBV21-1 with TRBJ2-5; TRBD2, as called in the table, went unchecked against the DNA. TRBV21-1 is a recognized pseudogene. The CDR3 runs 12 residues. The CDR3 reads CASSKVEETQYF. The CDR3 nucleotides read TGTGCCAGCAGCAAAGTAGAAGAGACCCAGTACTTC.

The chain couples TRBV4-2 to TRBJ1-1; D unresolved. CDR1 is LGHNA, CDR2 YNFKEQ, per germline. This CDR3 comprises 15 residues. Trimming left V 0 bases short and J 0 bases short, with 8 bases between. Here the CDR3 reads CASSQEATVNTEAFF. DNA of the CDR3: TGTGCCAGCAGCCAAGAGGCGACCGTGAACACTGAAGCTTTCTTT.

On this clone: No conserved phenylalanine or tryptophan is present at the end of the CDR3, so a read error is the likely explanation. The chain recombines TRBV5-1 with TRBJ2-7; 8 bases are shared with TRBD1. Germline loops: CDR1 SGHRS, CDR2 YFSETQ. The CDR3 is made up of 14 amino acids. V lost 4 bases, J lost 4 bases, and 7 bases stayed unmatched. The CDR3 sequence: CASSNGQGTYEQYL. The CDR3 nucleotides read TGCGCCAGCAGCAACGGACAGGGAACGTACGAGCAGTACCTC.

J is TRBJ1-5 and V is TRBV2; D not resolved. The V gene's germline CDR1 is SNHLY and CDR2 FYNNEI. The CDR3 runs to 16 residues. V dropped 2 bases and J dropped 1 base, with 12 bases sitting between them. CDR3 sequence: CASSEYRSRSNQPQHF. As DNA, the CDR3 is TGTGCCAGCAGTGAATATCGGAGTAGGAGCAATCAGCCCCAGCATTTT.

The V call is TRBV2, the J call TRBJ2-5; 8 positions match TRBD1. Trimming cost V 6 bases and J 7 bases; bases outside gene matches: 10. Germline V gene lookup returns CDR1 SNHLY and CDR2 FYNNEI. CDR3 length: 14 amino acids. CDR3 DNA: TGTGCCAGCAGGGACAGGGCCGGGCTCAGGACCCAGTACTTC. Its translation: CASRDRAGLRTQYF. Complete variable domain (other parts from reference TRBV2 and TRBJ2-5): EPEVTQTPSHQVTQMGQEVILRCVPISNHLYFYWYRQILGQKVEFLVSFYNNEISEKSEIFDDQFSVERPDGSNFTLKIRSTKLEDSAMYFCASRDRAGLRTQYFGPGTRLLVL.

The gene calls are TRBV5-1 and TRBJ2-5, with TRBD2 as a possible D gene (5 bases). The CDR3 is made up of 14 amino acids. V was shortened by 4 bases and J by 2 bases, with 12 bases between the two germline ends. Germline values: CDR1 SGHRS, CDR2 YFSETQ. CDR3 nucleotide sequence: TGCGCCAGCAGCCCTCTTGGCGGGCAAGAGACCCAGTACTTC. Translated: CASSPLGGQETQYF.

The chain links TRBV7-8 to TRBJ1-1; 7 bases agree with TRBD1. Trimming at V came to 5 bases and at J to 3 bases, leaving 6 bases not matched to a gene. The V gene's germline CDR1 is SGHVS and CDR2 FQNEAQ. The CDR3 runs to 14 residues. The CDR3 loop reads CASSQRDRDTEAFF. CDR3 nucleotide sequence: TGTGCCAGCAGCCAACGCGACAGGGACACTGAAGCTTTCTTT.

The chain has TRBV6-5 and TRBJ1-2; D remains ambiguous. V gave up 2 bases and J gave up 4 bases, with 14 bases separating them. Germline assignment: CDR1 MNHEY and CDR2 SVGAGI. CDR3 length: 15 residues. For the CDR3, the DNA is TGTGCCAGCAGTTACGGGGAGGGTTCCTCCTATGGCTACACCTTC. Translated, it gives CASSYGEGSSYGYTF.

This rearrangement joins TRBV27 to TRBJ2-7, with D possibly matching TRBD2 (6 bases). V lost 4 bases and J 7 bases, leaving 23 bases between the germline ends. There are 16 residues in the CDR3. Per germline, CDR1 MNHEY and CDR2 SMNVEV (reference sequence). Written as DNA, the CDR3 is TGTGCCAGCAGTTATAGGCGGGGCGCGGATCAGAGGGAGCAGTACTTC. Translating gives CASSYRRGADQREQYF.

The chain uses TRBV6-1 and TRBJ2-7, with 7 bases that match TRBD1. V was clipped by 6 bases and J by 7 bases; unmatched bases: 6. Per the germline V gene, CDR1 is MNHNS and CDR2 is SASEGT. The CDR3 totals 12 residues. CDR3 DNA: TGTGCCAGCAGCAAAGACAGGGATGAGCAGTACTTC. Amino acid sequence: CASSKDRDEQYF.

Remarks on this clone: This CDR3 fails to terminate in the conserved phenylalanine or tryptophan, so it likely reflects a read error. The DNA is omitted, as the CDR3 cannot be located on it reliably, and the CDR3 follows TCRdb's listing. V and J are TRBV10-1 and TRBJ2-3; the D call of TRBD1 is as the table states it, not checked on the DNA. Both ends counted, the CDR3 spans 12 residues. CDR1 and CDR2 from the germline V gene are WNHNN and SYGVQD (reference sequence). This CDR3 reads CASSERDRDPLG.

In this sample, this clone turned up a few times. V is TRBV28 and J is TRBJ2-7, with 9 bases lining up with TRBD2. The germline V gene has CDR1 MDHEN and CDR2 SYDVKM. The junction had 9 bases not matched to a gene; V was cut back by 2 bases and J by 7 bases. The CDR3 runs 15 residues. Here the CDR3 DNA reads TGTGCCAGCAGTTTAGGGGCGGGAGGGCCTAAGGAGCAGTACTTC. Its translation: CASSLGAGGPKEQYF.

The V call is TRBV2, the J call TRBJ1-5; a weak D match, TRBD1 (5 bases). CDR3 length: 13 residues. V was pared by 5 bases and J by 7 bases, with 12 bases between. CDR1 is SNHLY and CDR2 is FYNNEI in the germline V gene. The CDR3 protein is CASSRDPGQPQHF. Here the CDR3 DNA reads TGTGCCAGCAGTAGGGACCCGGGGCAGCCCCAGCATTTT.

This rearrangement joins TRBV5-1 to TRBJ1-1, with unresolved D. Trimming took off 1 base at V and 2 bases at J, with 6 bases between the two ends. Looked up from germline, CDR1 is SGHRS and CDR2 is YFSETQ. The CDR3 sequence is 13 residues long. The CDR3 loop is CASSLRYNTEAFF. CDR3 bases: TGCGCCAGCAGCTTGCGGTATAACACTGAAGCTTTCTTT.

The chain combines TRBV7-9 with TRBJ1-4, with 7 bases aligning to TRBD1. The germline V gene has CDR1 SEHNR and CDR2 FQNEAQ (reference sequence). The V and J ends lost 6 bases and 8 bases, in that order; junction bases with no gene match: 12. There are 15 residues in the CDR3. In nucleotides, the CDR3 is TGTGCCAGCAGTTTAAGACAGGGCGCAGGCGAAAAACTGTTTTTT. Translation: CASSLRQGAGEKLFF.

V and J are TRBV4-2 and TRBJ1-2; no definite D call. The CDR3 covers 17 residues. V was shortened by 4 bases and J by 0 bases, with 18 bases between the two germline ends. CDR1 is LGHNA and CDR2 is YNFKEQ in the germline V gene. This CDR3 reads CASSLSPYRATNYGYTF. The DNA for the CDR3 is TGTGCCAGCAGCCTCTCCCCATACAGAGCAACTAACTATGGCTACACCTTC.

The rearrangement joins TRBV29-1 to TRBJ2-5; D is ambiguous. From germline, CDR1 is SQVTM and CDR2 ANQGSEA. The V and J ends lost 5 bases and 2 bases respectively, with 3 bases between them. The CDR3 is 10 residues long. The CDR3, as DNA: TGCAGCGTTCGGCAAGAGACCCAGTACTTC. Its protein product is CSVRQETQYF. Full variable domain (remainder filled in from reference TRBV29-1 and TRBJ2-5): SAVISQKPSRDICQRGTSLTIQCQVDSQVTMMFWYRQQPGQSLTLIATANQGSEATYESGFVIDKFPISRPNLTFSTLTVSNMSPEDSSIYLCSVRQETQYFGPGTRLLVL.

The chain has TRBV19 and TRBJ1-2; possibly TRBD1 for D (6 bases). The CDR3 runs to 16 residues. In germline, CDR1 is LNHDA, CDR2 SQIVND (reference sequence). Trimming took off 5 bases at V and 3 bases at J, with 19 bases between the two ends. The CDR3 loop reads CASSVFPGAGDYGYTF. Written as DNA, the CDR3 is TGTGCCAGTAGTGTCTTCCCAGGGGCTGGGGACTATGGCTACACCTTC.

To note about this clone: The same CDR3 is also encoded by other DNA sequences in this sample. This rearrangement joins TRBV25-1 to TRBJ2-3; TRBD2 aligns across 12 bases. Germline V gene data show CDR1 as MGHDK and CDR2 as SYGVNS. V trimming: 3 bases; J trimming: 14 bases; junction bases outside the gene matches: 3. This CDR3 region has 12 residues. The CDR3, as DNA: TGTGCCAGCAGTGAGGGACTAGCGGGTCTGTATTTT. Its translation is CASSEGLAGLYF.